Sequencing of this TCR beta chain was carried out in a study of shared clonotypes between healthy human individuals. As to this clone: Its antigen remains unidentified.

The assay used deep level. The sorted-subset replicate PCRs were given roughly 190 ng DNA, which is 30,000 to 35,000 T cell genomes. Profiling relied on immunoSEQ multiplex PCR, and the TCRdb table lists in-frame clones only, not all of them. The sample has 2,100,000 or so clones; approximately 96% are singletons. The CDR3 spans 11 residues. V was pared by 8 bases and J by 2 bases, with 9 bases between. The V gene's germline CDR1 is SQVTM and CDR2 ANQGSEA. Study-wide points: Rarefaction showed that sequencing of sorted subsets was incomplete (despite large depth). Between a few donors, naive CD4 clonotypes were shared at a level of approximately 5%.

The TCR was taken from a man aged 18 to 29 in good health. The source material was naive CD4+ T cells sorted from blood. Subset in this sample: CD45RA+ positively selected. The chain combines TRBV29-1 with TRBJ1-1; tentatively, D is TRBD1 (5 bases). CDR3 residues: CSTRDNTEAFF. The DNA of the CDR3 is TGCAGCACGCGGGACAACACTGAAGCTTTCTTT.